Listed here are 27 T cell receptor beta chains from one sample, sequenced in a study of Tregs in tolerant kidney transplant recipients. Sequencing used immunoSEQ multiplex PCR; TCRdb keeps in-frame clones, though not all of them. The data contain some 250,000 clones, about four fifths of them singletons. Sequencing was performed on CD4+ T cells from blood. All receptors derive from a human donor in good health.

This rearrangement joins TRBV18 to TRBJ2-7, with D tentatively TRBD2 (5 bases). Germline CDR1 reads KGHSH; CDR2 reads LQKENI. The CDR3 covers 13 residues. V lost 2 bases and J lost 5, with 10 bases in between. The CDR3 DNA follows: TGTGCCAGCTCACCAAGTATGGGAGACGAGCAGTACTTC. This gives the protein CASSPSMGDEQYF. Looking up the rest from reference TRBV18 and TRBJ2-7 gives the full variable domain: NAGVMQNPRHLVRRRGQEARLRCSPMKGHSHVYWYRQLPEEGLKFMVYLQKENIIDESGMPKERFSAEFPKEGPSILRIQQVVRGDSAAYFCASSPSMGDEQYFGPGTRLTVT.

The sample holds a few counts of this clone. CDR3 in amino acids: CASSSVHGNQPQHF. DNA of the CDR3: TGTGCCAGCAGTTCAGTCCATGGCAATCAGCCCCAGCATTTT. The chain uses TRBV27 and TRBJ1-5, with D unresolved. The CDR3 has 14 residues. V lost 4 bases to trimming and J lost 2 bases, with 9 bases between them. The germline CDR1 and CDR2 sequences are MNHEY and SMNVEV (reference sequence).

The chain recombines TRBV15 with TRBJ1-5; D unclear. In germline, CDR1 is LNHNV, CDR2 YYDKDF (reference sequence). The length of the CDR3 is 15 residues. V was trimmed by 9 bases and J by 0 bases, leaving 15 bases between them. CDR3 DNA sequence: TGTGCCACGAGACTGAATCCCTATAGCAATCAGCCCCAGCATTTT. It translates to CATRLNPYSNQPQHF.

This rearrangement joins TRBV5-8 to TRBJ1-4; 7 bases line up with TRBD1. Per the germline V gene, CDR1 is SGHTS and CDR2 is YDEGEE. This CDR3 contains 15 residues. The V segment lost 4 bases and the J segment 7 bases; nucleotides outside the gene matches: 10. Here the CDR3 DNA reads TGTGCCAGCAGCCCTCGGACAGGAGGCGGTGAAAAACTGTTTTTT. It is translated as CASSPRTGGGEKLFF. Variable domain in full (rest from reference TRBV5-8 and TRBJ1-4): EAGVTQSPTHLIKTRGQQATLRCSPISGHTSVYWYQQALGLGLQFLLWYDEGEERNRGNFPPRFSGRQFPNYSSELNVNALELEDSALYLCASSPRTGGGEKLFFGSGTQLSVL.

The chain recombines TRBV25-1 with TRBJ2-4, with 9 nucleotides matching TRBD1. Trimming cost V 3 bases and J 8 bases; bases outside gene matches: 11. Germline CDR1 MGHDK, CDR2 SYGVNS. The CDR3 runs 16 residues. The CDR3 coding sequence is TGTGCCAGCAGTGAGGGACAGGGTGGGATTAGGGACATTCAGTACTTC. The encoded protein is CASSEGQGGIRDIQYF.

The chain links TRBV14 to TRBJ2-1, with 9 bases identical to TRBD2. V lost 0 bases to trimming and J lost 4 bases; unmatched junction nucleotides: 10. The germline gives CDR1 SGHDN, CDR2 FVKESK. The CDR3 has 18 amino acids. CDR3 loop: CASSQDFLSGSMYNEQFF. In DNA form, the CDR3 reads TGTGCCAGCAGCCAAGATTTCCTTAGCGGGAGTATGTACAATGAGCAGTTCTTC.

V and J are TRBV4-3 and TRBJ2-7, with D possibly matching TRBD1 (5 bases). There are 12 residues in the CDR3. CDR1 and CDR2 (germline): LGHNA, YSLEER. Trimming removed 7 bases from V and 6 bases from J, with 13 bases in between. The CDR3 reads CASKDTRSEQYF. CDR3 nucleotides: TGCGCCAGCAAGGACACTCGATCCGAGCAGTACTTC.

This clone occurred once. The gene calls are TRBV11-3 and TRBJ2-7; tentative D call: TRBD2 (5 bases). This CDR3 contains 13 residues. Trimming cost V 0 bases and J 6 bases, with 9 bases left between them. Germline V gene data show CDR1 as SGHNT and CDR2 as YENEEA. This CDR3 is CASSLESRGEQYF. The CDR3 DNA is TGTGCCAGCAGCTTAGAGAGCCGGGGCGAGCAGTACTTC.

This rearrangement joins TRBV5-5 to TRBJ1-2, with unresolved D. Per germline, CDR1 SGHKS and CDR2 YYEKEE (reference sequence). This CDR3 comprises 14 residues. V was clipped by 0 bases and J by 4 bases, with 10 bases between them. CDR3 amino acids: CASSLARVSYGYTF. CDR3 nucleotide sequence: TGTGCCAGCAGCTTGGCTAGGGTTAGCTATGGCTACACCTTC. Full variable domain (remainder filled in from reference TRBV5-5 and TRBJ1-2): DAGVTQSPTHLIKTRGQQVTLRCSPISGHKSVSWYQQVLGQGPQFIFQYYEKEERGRGNFPDRFSARQFPNYSSELNVNALLLGDSALYLCASSLARVSYGYTFGSGTRLTVV.

The chain links TRBV5-1 to TRBJ1-1; 9 nucleotides agree with TRBD1. Trimming at V came to 1 base and at J to 3 bases, leaving 4 bases not matched to a gene. Germline CDR1 is SGHRS and CDR2 is YFSETQ. The CDR3 runs 15 residues. The CDR3 bases are TGCGCCAGCAGCTTGTGGGACAGGGCGGACACTGAAGCTTTCTTT. Its translation is CASSLWDRADTEAFF. Filled out from reference TRBV5-1 and TRBJ1-1, the complete variable domain reads KAGVTQTPRYLIKTRGQQVTLSCSPISGHRSVSWYQQTPGQGLQFLFEYFSETQRNKGNFPGRFSGRQFSNSRSEMNVSTLELGDSALYLCASSLWDRADTEAFFGQGTRLTVV.

The chain has TRBV5-1 and TRBJ2-5; 9 bases align to TRBD2. CDR1 and CDR2 from the germline V gene are SGHRS and YFSETQ. The CDR3 has 18 amino acids. V lost 3 bases, J lost 1 base, and 13 bases stayed unmatched. Here the CDR3 reads CASSSRPAAGGPQETQYF. CDR3 bases: TGCGCCAGCAGCTCCCGCCCGGCAGCGGGAGGACCCCAAGAGACCCAGTACTTC.

This chain uses TRBV30 with TRBJ2-7; D gene ambiguous. V dropped 2 bases and J dropped 0 bases, with 11 bases sitting between them. Germline V gene lookup returns CDR1 GTSNPN and CDR2 SVGIG (reference sequence). This CDR3 contains 14 residues. CDR3 nucleotides: TGTGCCTGGAGTAATAGGGATTCCTCCTACGAGCAGTACTTC. Encoded protein: CAWSNRDSSYEQYF.

The rearrangement uses TRBV18 and TRBJ1-1; 7 bases are shared with TRBD1. Germline CDR1 KGHSH, CDR2 LQKENI. This CDR3 is 14 amino acids long. Trimming took 3 bases from V and 3 from J; bases not matched to a gene: 4. CDR3: CASSPTDRDTEAFF. The DNA for the CDR3 is TGTGCCAGCTCACCCACCGACAGGGACACTGAAGCTTTCTTT.

This chain uses TRBV19 with TRBJ1-1; a possible D gene is TRBD1 (6 bases). The CDR3 extends over 14 amino acids. Germline V CDR1 and CDR2: LNHDA, SQIVND (reference sequence). Trimming shortened V by 4 bases and J by 3 bases, and 12 bases separated the two germline ends. CDR3 residues: CASSTREGDTEAFF. In DNA form, the CDR3 reads TGTGCCAGTAGTACCAGGGAGGGGGACACTGAAGCTTTCTTT.

This clone occurred once. Different DNA sequences within this sample yield the same CDR3. The genes are TRBV18 and TRBJ1-3, with D perhaps matching TRBD1 (6 bases). Looked up from germline, CDR1 is KGHSH and CDR2 is LQKENI. This CDR3 spans 15 amino acids. V was cut by 6 bases and J by 4 bases, with 16 bases left in between. This CDR3 is CASSPPQGSGNTIYF. Here the CDR3 DNA reads TGTGCCAGCTCGCCGCCACAGGGATCCGGAAACACCATATATTTT.

This clone was seen a single time. The chain couples TRBV25-1 to TRBJ2-6; no clear D gene. The CDR3 sequence is 14 residues long. V was cut by 6 bases and J by 0 bases, with 6 bases left in between. The germline V gene has CDR1 MGHDK and CDR2 SYGVNS. The CDR3 DNA is TGTGCCAGCAGAAGTGGCTCTGGGGCCAACGTCCTGACTTTC. It encodes CASRSGSGANVLTF.

This clone was detected a few times. Compared with germline, one end of the junction differs, possibly owing to a read error. The CDR3 coding sequence is TGTGCCAGCAGTTCTTACGGGGCAGCCGGAGAGCTGTTTTTT. Its protein is CASSSYGAAGELFF. This rearrangement joins TRBV11-3 to TRBJ2-2; the D gene could be TRBD1 or TRBD2 (5 bases each). This CDR3 is built from 14 residues. CDR1 and CDR2 (germline): SGHNT, YENEEA. Drawing the rest from reference TRBV11-3 and TRBJ2-2, the complete variable domain is EAGVVQSPRYKIIEKKQPVAFWCNPISGHNTLYWYLQNLGQGPELLIRYENEEAVDDSQLPKDRFSAERLKGVDSTLKIQPAELGDSAVYLCASSSYGAAGELFFGEGSRLTVL.

This chain uses TRBV6-1 with TRBJ2-1; 7 bases fit TRBD2. V was clipped by 2 bases and J by 13 bases; unmatched bases: 17. Germline CDR1 is MNHNS and CDR2 is SASEGT. CDR3 size: 16 residues. CDR3 bases: TGTGCCAGCAGTGAAAGGAACAGCCTCGGACTAGGTTCCCAGTTCTTC. Translated: CASSERNSLGLGSQFF.

The gene calls are TRBV6-6 and TRBJ1-2, with D unclear. The CDR3 extends over 16 amino acids. Trimming took 0 bases from V and 0 from J, leaving 11 bases between them. Germline V gene sequence: CDR1 MNHNY, CDR2 SVGAGI (reference sequence). The CDR3 is CASSYSHRGTNYGYTF. CDR3 DNA sequence: TGTGCCAGCAGTTACTCTCACCGGGGAACTAACTATGGCTACACCTTC.

The chain carries TRBV5-1 and TRBJ2-5; either TRBD1 or TRBD2 may fit D (5 bases each). This CDR3 contains 15 residues. V dropped 0 bases and J dropped 5 bases, with 14 bases sitting between them. Germline CDR1 and CDR2: SGHRS and YFSETQ. CDR3 DNA: TGCGCCAGCAGCTTGGCCTGGGGGAAGGGGGAGACCCAGTACTTC. Translation gives CASSLAWGKGETQYF.

The CDR3 region is CASSQKSVLAGGEDTQYF. CDR3 DNA sequence: TGCGCCAGCAGCCAGAAGAGCGTACTAGCGGGGGGGGAGGATACGCAGTATTTT. This chain links TRBV4-1 with TRBJ2-3, with 13 nucleotides matching TRBD2. V shed 3 bases and J 6 bases; nucleotides not matched to a gene: 12. Germline lookup yields CDR1 MGHRA and CDR2 YSYEKL. The CDR3 sequence is 18 residues long.

V is TRBV4-1 and J is TRBJ2-2, with a weak D call TRBD1 (6 bases). Trimming cost V 9 bases and J 4 bases, with 12 bases left between them. The CDR3 has 13 amino acids. Per the germline V gene, CDR1 is MGHRA and CDR2 is YSYEKL. This chain's CDR3 is CASRGTGTGELFF. In DNA, the CDR3 is TGCGCCAGTAGGGGGACGGGCACCGGGGAGCTGTTTTTT.

The chain carries TRBV7-6 and TRBJ2-6, with TRBD1 identical over 10 bases. Germline V gene sequence: CDR1 SGHVS, CDR2 FNYEAQ. The CDR3 loop spans 17 amino acids. Trimming removed 2 bases from V and 2 bases from J; junction bases left unmatched: 3. The CDR3 sequence: CASSLRQGAAGANVLTF. DNA of the CDR3: TGTGCCAGCAGCTTAAGACAGGGGGCGGCTGGGGCCAACGTCCTGACTTTC.

This chain joins TRBV5-1 and TRBJ2-3, with TRBD2 as a possible D gene (5 bases). V lost 7 bases and J 0 bases, leaving 9 bases between the germline ends. CDR1 is SGHRS, CDR2 YFSETQ, per germline. The CDR3 covers 13 residues. CDR3 DNA sequence: TGCGCCAGCTCCGAGCGGAGCACAGATACGCAGTATTTT. Its translation: CASSERSTDTQYF.

The chain joins TRBV19 to TRBJ2-1; D is unresolved. The V and J ends lost 7 bases and 7 bases respectively, with 8 bases between them. The CDR3 is 11 amino acids. Germline assignment: CDR1 LNHDA and CDR2 SQIVND (reference sequence). Here the CDR3 DNA reads TGTGCCAGTAAGTCGGCTAATGAGCAGTTCTTC. Amino acids: CASKSANEQFF.

The chain carries TRBV7-8 and TRBJ2-1; D gene uncertain. CDR3 size: 16 residues. V was clipped by 4 bases and J by 0 bases, with 13 bases between them. From germline, CDR1 is SGHVS and CDR2 FQNEAQ. CDR3 in DNA: TGTGCCAGCAGCTCCGGGTCTTCCCTCTCCTACAATGAGCAGTTCTTC. Its translation is CASSSGSSLSYNEQFF. Full variable domain (outside the CDR3, taken from reference TRBV7-8 and TRBJ2-1): GAGVSQSPRYKVAKRGQDVALRCDPISGHVSLFWYQQALGQGPEFLTYFQNEAQLDKSGLPSDRFFAERPEGSVSTLKIQRTQQEDSAVYLCASSSGSSLSYNEQFFGPGTRLTVL.

This rearrangement joins TRBV23-1 to TRBJ1-1; TRBD1 aligns across 11 bases. TRBV23-1 falls under the ORF class, with uncertain function. The CDR3 consists of 14 residues. J lost 6 bases, V lost 1 base, and 1 base had no gene match. The CDR3 reads CASSQWGQGAEAFF. The CDR3 DNA follows: TGCGCCAGCAGTCAATGGGGACAGGGGGCTGAAGCTTTCTTT.